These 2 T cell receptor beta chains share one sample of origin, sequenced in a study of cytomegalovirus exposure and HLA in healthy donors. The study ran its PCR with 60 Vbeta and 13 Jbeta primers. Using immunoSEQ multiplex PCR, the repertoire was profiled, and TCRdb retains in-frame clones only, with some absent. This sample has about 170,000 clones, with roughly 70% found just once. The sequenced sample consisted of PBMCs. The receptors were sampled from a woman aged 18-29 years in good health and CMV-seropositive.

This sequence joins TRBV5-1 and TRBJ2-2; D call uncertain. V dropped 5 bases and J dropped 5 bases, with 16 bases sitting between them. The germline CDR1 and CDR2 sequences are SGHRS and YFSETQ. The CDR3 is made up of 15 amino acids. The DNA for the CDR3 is TGCGCCAGCAGTTTAGGTTCCCTCGGGACCGGGGAGCTGTTTTTT. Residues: CASSLGSLGTGELFF. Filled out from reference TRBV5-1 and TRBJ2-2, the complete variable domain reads KAGVTQTPRYLIKTRGQQVTLSCSPISGHRSVSWYQQTPGQGLQFLFEYFSETQRNKGNFPGRFSGRQFSNSRSEMNVSTLELGDSALYLCASSLGSLGTGELFFGEGSRLTVL.

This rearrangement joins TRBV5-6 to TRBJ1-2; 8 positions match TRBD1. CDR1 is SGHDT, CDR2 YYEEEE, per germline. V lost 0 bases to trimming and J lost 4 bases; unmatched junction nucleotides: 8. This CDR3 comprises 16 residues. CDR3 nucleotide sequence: TGTGCCAGCAGCTTGGGGCCTCAGGGGGCTATCTATGGCTACACCTTC. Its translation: CASSLGPQGAIYGYTF.